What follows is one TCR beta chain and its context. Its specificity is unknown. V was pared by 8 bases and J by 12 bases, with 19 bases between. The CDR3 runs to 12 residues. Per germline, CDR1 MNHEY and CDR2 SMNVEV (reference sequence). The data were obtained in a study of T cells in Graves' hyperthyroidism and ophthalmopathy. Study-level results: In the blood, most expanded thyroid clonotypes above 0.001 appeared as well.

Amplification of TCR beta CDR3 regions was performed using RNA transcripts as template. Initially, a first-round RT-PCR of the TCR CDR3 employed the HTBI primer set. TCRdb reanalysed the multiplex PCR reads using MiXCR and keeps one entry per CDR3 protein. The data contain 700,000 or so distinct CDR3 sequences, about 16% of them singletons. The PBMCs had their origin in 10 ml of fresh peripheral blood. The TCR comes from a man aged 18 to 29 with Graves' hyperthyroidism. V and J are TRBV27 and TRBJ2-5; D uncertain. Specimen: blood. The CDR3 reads CASSLRGRAEYF. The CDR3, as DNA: TGTGCCAGCTCTTTAAGAGGTAGGGCGGAGTACTTC.